Listed below are T cell receptor beta chains from one sample, sequenced in a study of blood T cell repertoires in COVID-19. Generated by immunoSEQ multiplex PCR, the TCRdb table keeps only in-frame clones and is missing some. The sample lists under 400,000 clones; approximately 89% were seen once. Sequenced: peripheral blood. Receptor source: a woman aged 55-69 years with COVID-19, enrolled during active disease. Each CDR3 is given with its conserved first and last residue. Each record gives: J gene, V gene, clone size, D gene, CDR3 DNA, CDR3 protein. The D gene is left open where the match is weak. Not every row has a clone size; where given, it reads once, few, many or a size class.

>TRBJ2-3|TRBV19|NA|TRBD1
TGTGCCAGTAGTACTACGGGCGGGACAGGGGTATTTGATACGCAGTATTTT
CASSTTGGTGVFDTQYF
>TRBJ2-7|TRBV4-1|once|TRBD1
TGCGCCAGCAGCTTCCCGGGACAGGGCAACTACGAGCAGTACTTC
CASSFPGQGNYEQYF
>TRBJ1-1|TRBV7-3|NA|NA
TGTGCCAGCAGCTTGGGAGGGGGCACTGAAGCTTTCTTT
CASSLGGGTEAFF
>TRBJ1-4|TRBV19|NA|NA
TGTGCCAGTAGTATGAACAGCTTTAATGAAAAACTGTTTTTT
CASSMNSFNEKLFF
>TRBJ2-3|TRBV13|NA|TRBD2
TGTGCCAGCAGTCAGACCCCCGGGACTAGCGGGGGGCGGGCAGATACGCAGTATTTT
CASSQTPGTSGGRADTQYF
>TRBJ1-1|TRBV7-8|NA|NA
TGTGCCAGCAGCGCTAGCTACAGTTACGGCAGGAGAAAGAACACTGAAGCTTTCTTT
CASSASYSYGRRKNTEAFF
>TRBJ1-1|TRBV19|NA|TRBD1
TGTGCCAGTAGTTCCCGGGACAGGGGCTTCCCGGGGACTGAAGCTTTCTTT
CASSSRDRGFPGTEAFF
>TRBJ2-3|TRBV6-5|NA|TRBD2
TGTGCCAGCAGTTCCCGGGGGGGCCCTGATACGCAGTATTTT
CASSSRGGPDTQYF
>TRBJ2-7|TRBV5-1|NA|TRBD1
TGCGCCAGCAGCTCTTGGACAGGGTTCGAGCAGTACTTC
CASSSWTGFEQYF
>TRBJ1-1|TRBV12-3/TRBV12-4|NA|NA
TGTGCCAGCAGTCCTGACGCGGTCCAGGGGGCTTTCTTT
CASSPDAVQGAFF
>TRBJ1-3|TRBV6-6|NA|NA
TGTGCCAGCAGTAGGAAACAGGGAAACACCATATATTTT
CASSRKQGNTIYF
>TRBJ1-1|TRBV21-1|once|NA
TGTGCCAGCAGTGGGACAGGGGGCCATAACACTGAAGCTTTCTTT
CASSGTGGHNTEAFF
>TRBJ2-7|TRBV2|NA|TRBD1
TGTGCCAGCAGTGTGGACAGGGGACATTACTTC
CASSVDRGHYF
>TRBJ2-5|TRBV9|NA|NA
TGTGCCAGCAGCGTTGCGGGACAGTTCCAAGAGACCCAGTACTTC
CASSVAGQFQETQYF
>TRBJ1-1|TRBV9|NA|TRBD1
TGTGCCAGCAGCTCCCAGACAGGGGCGGGAAGTGAAGCTTTCTTT
CASSSQTGAGSEAFF
>TRBJ1-1|TRBV20-1|once|NA
TGCAGTGCTCCCCAGGGGTTCGGTGCTTTCTTT
CSAPQGFGAFF
>TRBJ2-5|TRBV27|NA|TRBD2
TGTGCCAGCAGTCGTACTAGCGGGGGGTGGACCCAGTACTTC
CASSRTSGGWTQYF
>TRBJ1-2|TRBV6-4|NA|NA
TGTGCCAGCAGTGCATCCGGACAGAGTAACTATGGCTACACCTTC
CASSASGQSNYGYTF
>TRBJ2-7|TRBV7-9|NA|NA
TGTGCCAGCAGCTCGGACAGTTCCTACGAGCAGTACTTC
CASSSDSSYEQYF
>TRBJ1-4|TRBV18|NA|TRBD1
TGTGCCAGCTCACGGGGATGGGACAGTGAAAAACTGTTTTTT
CASSRGWDSEKLFF
>TRBJ1-1|TRBV18|NA|NA
TGTGCCAGCTCACCAAAGGAGATGAACACTGAAGCTTTCTTT
CASSPKEMNTEAFF
>TRBJ2-2|TRBV3-1/TRBV3-2|NA|TRBD2
TGTGCCAGCAGCCGTGACCTAGCGGGGGGGATCACCGGGGAGCTGTTTTTT
CASSRDLAGGITGELFF
>TRBJ1-1|TRBV7-7|NA|NA
TGTGCCAGCAGCTTAACAGAGAACACTGAAGCTTTCTTT
CASSLTENTEAFF
>TRBJ1-1|TRBV29-1|NA|NA
TGCAGCGTTTCGTTGGAGTCGGGCACTGAAGCTTTCTTT
CSVSLESGTEAFF
>TRBJ2-1|TRBV19|NA|NA
TGTGCCAGTAGTATAGCGGGGGGCCCGAGCTCCTACAATGAGCAGTTCTTC
CASSIAGGPSSYNEQFF
>TRBJ1-2|TRBV6-5|NA|TRBD1
TGTGCCAGCAGCACCGACAGGGGGCCCTTCGGTGGCTACACCTTC
CASSTDRGPFGGYTF
>TRBJ1-2|TRBV6-5|NA|TRBD1
TGTGCCAGCAGGAAAACAGGGACAGGGCCGGGTGGCTACACCTTC
CASRKTGTGPGGYTF
>TRBJ2-7|TRBV11-2|NA|NA
TGTGCCAGCAGCTTTCCAGGTGTGTACGAGCAGTACTTC
CASSFPGVYEQYF
>TRBJ2-3|TRBV2|once|NA
TGTGCCAGCAGCCTCCCCTTGACAGACGATTTT
CASSLPLTDDF
>TRBJ2-7|TRBV27|NA|TRBD1
TGTGCCAGCAGCCTCAGGACAGGGACAAGGTTGTCCTACGAGCAGTACTTC
CASSLRTGTRLSYEQYF
>TRBJ1-2|TRBV10-2|NA|TRBD1
TGCGCCAGCACCACGGGACAGTTACGACAGGGTGGCTACACCTTC
CASTTGQLRQGGYTF
>TRBJ2-1|TRBV15|NA|NA
TGTGCCACCAGCTCTGGGGGGGGCGGGGCATACAATGAGCAGTTCTTC
CATSSGGGGAYNEQFF
>TRBJ2-2|TRBV7-9|NA|NA
TGTGCCAGCAGCCCCCAGGGGACGGGGGAGCTGTTTTTT
CASSPQGTGELFF
>TRBJ1-2|TRBV18|NA|NA
TGTGCCAGCTCACAGGACAGCTCGGCGGGCTATGGCTACACCTTC
CASSQDSSAGYGYTF
>TRBJ2-2|TRBV9|NA|TRBD1
TGTGCCAGCAGCGCCCTACAGGGGACGAACACCGGGGAGCTGTTTTTT
CASSALQGTNTGELFF
>TRBJ1-4|TRBV6-5|NA|TRBD1
TGTGCCAGCAGTTACATGACAGGGACTAATGAAAAACTGTTTTTT
CASSYMTGTNEKLFF
>TRBJ1-6|TRBV11-2|few|TRBD1
TGTGCCAGCAGCTTAGATCCCCGGACAGGAGGGTATGGTCTTTCACCCCTCCACTTT
CASSLDPRTGGYGLSPLHF
>TRBJ1-1|TRBV3-1/TRBV3-2|NA|NA
TGTGCCAGCAGCGATTCGGGACTCCCAGAAGCTTTCTTT
CASSDSGLPEAFF
>TRBJ1-3|TRBV19|NA|NA
TGTGCCAGTAGCCTTAGGCGGCCTTCCTCTGGAAACACCATATATTTT
CASSLRRPSSGNTIYF
>TRBJ2-7|TRBV4-1|NA|NA
TGCGCCAGCAGCCAATCAGGGTTGGAGCAGTACTTC
CASSQSGLEQYF
>TRBJ2-7|TRBV28|NA|TRBD2
TGTGCCGGGGGGGGGAGGGCCTACGAGCAGTACTTC
CAGGGRAYEQYF
>TRBJ2-7|TRBV4-1|NA|NA
TGCGCCAGCAGCCGAGGGACATCTACGGGCTACGAGCAGTACTTC
CASSRGTSTGYEQYF
>TRBJ2-1|TRBV19|NA|NA
TGTGCCAGTAGTACGCGACAGGGTAAGAGCGGGGGTAGTAGGAATGAGCAGTTCTTC
CASSTRQGKSGGSRNEQFF
>TRBJ1-2|TRBV4-1|NA|TRBD1
TGCGCCAGCAGCCTTTCGACAGGGGTAGCTAATGGCTACACCTTC
CASSLSTGVANGYTF
>TRBJ1-4|TRBV29-1|NA|TRBD1
TGCAGCGCCGGACAGGGGTCAACTAATGAAAAACTGTTTTTT
CSAGQGSTNEKLFF
>TRBJ1-3|TRBV5-6|NA|TRBD1
TGTGCCAGCAGCTTGGACAGGGGTGGAAACACCATATATTTT
CASSLDRGGNTIYF
>TRBJ1-4|TRBV30|NA|NA
TGTGCCTGGAAGCCAAAATGGGGGGTGGGCAATGAAAAACTGTTTTTT
CAWKPKWGVGNEKLFF
>TRBJ1-4|TRBV12-3/TRBV12-4|NA|NA
TGTGCCAGCAGTTCCCCCTCCGGGAAGGTGTTTTTT
CASSSPSGKVFF